These T cell receptor beta chains were read from a single sample in a study of blood T cell repertoires in COVID-19. Some clones are missing from TCRdb's copy, which holds only in-frame ones; the method was immunoSEQ multiplex PCR. The sample has 300,000 to 400,000 clones; roughly 88% are singletons. The sequencing input was PBMCs or T cells enriched from blood (not recorded which). The source is a woman aged 25 to 39 with acute COVID-19. CDR3s include the opening cysteine and the closing phenylalanine or tryptophan. The D gene is left open where the match is weak. Only part of the rows carry a size: once, few, many, or a class if the clone is expanded.

J gene,V gene,CDR3 length,clone size,D gene,CDR3 DNA,CDR3 protein
TRBJ1-1,TRBV12-5,14,few,.,TGTGCTAGTGGTCCCCGCCAGGGGTCCACTGAAGCTTTCTTT,CASGPRQGSTEAFF
TRBJ2-7,TRBV4-1,15,.,TRBD1,TGCGCCAGCAGCCAGAGGACAGGGGACACCTACGAGCAGTACTTC,CASSQRTGDTYEQYF
TRBJ1-4,TRBV5-1,14,.,.,TGCGCCAGCAGCTTTCAGTCCCATAATGAAAAACTGTTTTTT,CASSFQSHNEKLFF
TRBJ1-5,TRBV30,17,.,TRBD1,TGTGCCTGGAGTAGGGACAGGGGGGACTATAGCAATCAGCCCCAGCATTTT,CAWSRDRGDYSNQPQHF
TRBJ1-1,TRBV5-6,14,.,.,TGTGCCAGCAGCTTGTCTGTCGGGAACACTGAAGCTTTCTTT,CASSLSVGNTEAFF
TRBJ1-6,TRBV12-5,17,.,.,TGTGCTAGTGGCTCCGACAGGTCCCTACTACTGAGCTCACCCCTCCACTTT,CASGSDRSLLLSSPLHF
TRBJ2-2,TRBV4-1,16,.,TRBD1,TGCGCCAGCAGCCAAAATGGACAGGGGGCGTTCGGGGAGCTGTTTTTT,CASSQNGQGAFGELFF
TRBJ2-7,TRBV2,12,.,.,TGTGCCAGCAGTGTTAACAGCTACGAGCAGTACTTC,CASSVNSYEQYF
TRBJ1-4,TRBV12-3/TRBV12-4,13,few,.,TGTGCCAGCAGCCCCCCTAGGGGCGAAAAACTGTTTTTT,CASSPPRGEKLFF
TRBJ1-4,TRBV7-2,16,.,TRBD1,TGTGCCAGCAGCTCGGGCGCGGGGACAGGGGTTAAAAAACTGTTTTTT,CASSSGAGTGVKKLFF
TRBJ2-7,TRBV5-1,15,few,.,TGCGCCAGCAGTTTTAGGACAGGGACTACCTACGAGCAGTACTTC,CASSFRTGTTYEQYF
TRBJ2-5,TRBV7-9,14,.,TRBD2,TGTGCCAGCAGCACTAGCGGGGGGAGGGAGACCCAGTACTTC,CASSTSGGRETQYF
TRBJ2-2,TRBV10-2,17,.,TRBD2,TGCGCCATCCTACTTGACTCCAGCGGGGGGGCTACCGGGGAGCTGTTTTTT,CAILLDSSGGATGELFF
TRBJ1-3,TRBV28,15,.,.,TGTGCCAGCAGTCCTCCCCAGGGGTTTGGAAACACCATATATTTT,CASSPPQGFGNTIYF
TRBJ1-3,TRBV9,16,.,TRBD1,TGTGCCAGCAGCGTAAGTCAGGGGGCTTCTGGAAACACCATATATTTT,CASSVSQGASGNTIYF
TRBJ1-1,TRBV5-1,13,.,.,TGCGCCAGCAGCTTTTACAGCAACACTGAAGCTTTCTTT,CASSFYSNTEAFF
TRBJ2-1,TRBV14,15,.,.,TGTGCCAGCAGCCAAGAACTAGCTTACTACAATGAGCAGTTCTTC,CASSQELAYYNEQFF
TRBJ1-2,TRBV9,12,.,.,TGTGCCAGCAGCACTACGGGATTCGGCTACACCTTC,CASSTTGFGYTF
TRBJ1-6,TRBV18,15,.,TRBD1,TGTGCCAGCTCACCGGTTGGACAGGGGGATTCACCCCTCCACTTT,CASSPVGQGDSPLHF
TRBJ1-1,TRBV7-2,14,once,.,TGTGCCAGCAGCTTATTGGCTCAGGGCCTTGAAGCTTTCTTT,CASSLLAQGLEAFF
TRBJ1-2,TRBV27,14,.,TRBD1,TGTGCCAGCAGAGTTGGGACAGGGGGAGGCGGCTACACCTTC,CASRVGTGGGGYTF
TRBJ1-6,TRBV4-1,18,.,.,TGCGCCAGCAGCCAAGTTCCGGGTCAGGGATCTTTATATTCACCCCTCCACTTT,CASSQVPGQGSLYSPLHF
TRBJ1-5,TRBV7-3,20,.,.,TGTGCCAGCATACCAACGGAACCCAGGGTCCGGGTTATAAGCAATCAGCCCCAGCATTTT,CASIPTEPRVRVISNQPQHF
TRBJ1-4,TRBV29-1,13,.,.,TGCAGCGTTGAAGAGCCAGGGAATGAAAAACTGTTTTTT,CSVEEPGNEKLFF
TRBJ1-1,TRBV5-5,15,.,.,TGTGCCAGCAGCTTGGTTAGTACAGTGAACACTGAAGCTTTCTTT,CASSLVSTVNTEAFF
TRBJ1-5,TRBV5-1,15,once,.,TGCGCCAGCAGAGTCGGAGGTATGAGCAATCAGCCCCAGCATTTT,CASRVGGMSNQPQHF
TRBJ1-1,TRBV10-3,13,.,TRBD1,TGTGCCATCAGGGACCAGGGGGACACTGAAGCTTTCTTT,CAIRDQGDTEAFF
TRBJ1-4,TRBV4-3,16,.,TRBD1,TGCGCCAGCAGCCAGAAAGAGGGGACAGGGGGCGAAAAACTGTTTTTT,CASSQKEGTGGEKLFF
TRBJ1-1,TRBV12-5,16,.,TRBD1,TGTGCTAGTGGTTTGGCAGTAACCGGGACAGCCGGTGAAGCTTTCTTT,CASGLAVTGTAGEAFF
TRBJ2-3,TRBV6-5,15,.,TRBD2,TGTGCCAGCCAGGCGGTAGCGGGGTCCACAGATACGCAGTATTTT,CASQAVAGSTDTQYF
TRBJ2-7,TRBV5-3,18,.,TRBD1,TGTGCCAGAAGCTTTCCTCCCGGGACAGGGGGCGCAGATGGCGAGCAGTACTTC,CARSFPPGTGGADGEQYF
TRBJ1-4,TRBV25-1,15,.,TRBD1,TGTGCCAGCAGTGCCTACCGGGACAGGGATGAAAAACTGTTTTTT,CASSAYRDRDEKLFF
TRBJ1-1,TRBV2,15,.,TRBD1,TGTGCCAGCAGCGTACAGGGGGTTGAGAACACTGAAGCTTTCTTT,CASSVQGVENTEAFF
TRBJ1-1,TRBV5-1,15,.,TRBD1,TGCGCCAGCAGCCCCGCCCGGGACAGGGTTGCTGAAGCTTTCTTT,CASSPARDRVAEAFF
TRBJ1-2,TRBV6-5,15,few,.,TGTGCCAGCAGTCCATCGGACAGTCCCAGCTATGGCTACACCTTC,CASSPSDSPSYGYTF
TRBJ2-3,TRBV3-1/TRBV3-2,16,.,TRBD1,TGTGCCAGCAGCCAAAGCCGGGACAGAAACACAGATACGCAGTATTTT,CASSQSRDRNTDTQYF
TRBJ1-5,TRBV2,14,.,TRBD1,TGTGCCACACGGGACAGGGGGCCGGGTCAGCCCCAGCATTTT,CATRDRGPGQPQHF
TRBJ2-1,TRBV15,12,.,TRBD2,TGTGCCACCAGCAAAACTAGCGGGGCTCAGTTCTTC,CATSKTSGAQFF
TRBJ2-1,TRBV7-2,13,.,.,TGTGCCAGCAGCTTCAGACAGCTAAATGAGCAGTTCTTC,CASSFRQLNEQFF
TRBJ1-6,TRBV5-6,14,.,.,TGTGCCAGCAGCTTTGGGACAACGGGTTCACCCCTCCACTTT,CASSFGTTGSPLHF